The 22 T cell receptor beta chains below were found in one sample sequenced in a study of shared clonotypes between healthy human individuals. Generated by immunoSEQ multiplex PCR, the TCRdb table keeps only in-frame clones and is missing some. The sample has approximately 1.9 million clones, just under 95% seen once. Positive CCR7 selection of CD45RO-negative cells yielded the naive CD8 cells, and terminally differentiated effector memory CD45RA+ cells were excluded. The sample comprised naive CD8+ T cells from PBMCs. Receptors originate from a man younger than 35 in good health. Some clones in this sample may be carry-over from other donors' samples.

The CDR3: CASSPGILNTEAFF. In DNA form, the CDR3 reads TGTGCCAGCAGCCCCGGGATTTTGAACACTGAAGCTTTCTTT. The chain combines TRBV7-9 with TRBJ1-1; D gene ambiguous. Trimming took 5 bases from V and 0 from J, leaving 10 bases between them. Germline V gene sequence: CDR1 SEHNR, CDR2 FQNEAQ (reference sequence). The CDR3 is 14 residues long.

The V and J genes are TRBV4-3 and TRBJ2-1, with D possibly matching TRBD2 (5 bases). V gave up 2 bases and J gave up 3 bases, with 8 bases separating them. The CDR3 length is 14 residues. The germline CDR1 and CDR2 sequences are LGHNA and YSLEER. CDR3 coding DNA: TGCGCCAGCAGCCAACGGGATAGCTACAATGAGCAGTTCTTC. Amino acid sequence: CASSQRDSYNEQFF.

Only one count was recorded for this clone. CDR3 coding DNA: TGTGCCAGCACCAAGGACCAGGACAGGGCCATTGAAAAACTGTTTTTT. Its protein product is CASTKDQDRAIEKLFF. This chain uses TRBV9 with TRBJ1-4; 8 bases are shared with TRBD1. Trimming at V came to 6 bases and at J to 7 bases, leaving 14 bases not matched to a gene. Germline-derived CDR1 and CDR2 are SGDLS and YYNGEE. CDR3 size: 16 residues.

The chain combines TRBV7-2 with TRBJ2-1; 10 bases fit TRBD2. The CDR3 covers 15 residues. Germline V gene sequence: CDR1 SGHTA, CDR2 FQGNSA. With 5 bases clipped from V and 5 bases from J, the junction kept 6 bases outside the gene matches. In DNA, the CDR3 is TGTGCCAGCAGCATTACCGGGACTAGCGACAATGAGCAGTTCTTC. As protein: CASSITGTSDNEQFF.

The J gene is TRBJ2-5, the V gene TRBV7-2, with TRBD2 matching 13 bases. The CDR3 sequence is 16 residues long. Germline V gives CDR1 SGHTA, CDR2 FQGNSA. The J segment lost 5 bases and the V segment lost 5 bases, leaving 8 bases of the junction unmatched. CDR3 residues: CASSTTSGRARETQYF. CDR3 nucleotides: TGTGCCAGCAGCACTACTAGCGGGAGGGCCCGTGAGACCCAGTACTTC.

This chain uses TRBV4-1 with TRBJ2-1; 7 bases align to TRBD1. There are 14 residues in the CDR3. The ends lost 2 bases at V and 8 bases at J; junction bases unmatched: 6. Germline CDR1 reads MGHRA; CDR2 reads YSYEKL. CDR3 DNA: TGCGCCAGCAGCCAACCCCCGACAGGGTATGAGCAGTTCTTC. Translation gives CASSQPPTGYEQFF.

As for this clone: A much bigger clone sits one base away, suggesting this may be a read error. Additional DNA sequences in this sample encode the identical CDR3. The chain links TRBV7-9 to TRBJ2-7; 7 nucleotides line up with TRBD1. Germline lookup yields CDR1 SEHNR and CDR2 FQNEAQ (reference sequence). The V gene end was trimmed by 5 bases and the J gene end by 0 bases; junction bases not matched to a gene: 1. The CDR3 totals 13 residues. This CDR3 is CASSGDSSYEQYF. CDR3 sequence (DNA): TGTGCCAGCAGCGGGGACAGCTCCTACGAGCAGTACTTC.

J is TRBJ2-3 and V is TRBV7-9, with TRBD2 as a possible D gene (6 bases). V was cut by 0 bases and J by 5 bases, with 12 bases left in between. The CDR3 contains 15 residues. Germline values: CDR1 SEHNR, CDR2 FQNEAQ (reference sequence). CDR3 DNA: TGTGCCAGCAGCTTAGCCGGAGGGATGCGAGATACGCAGTATTTT. Translated, it gives CASSLAGGMRDTQYF.

The sample holds one count of this clone. V is TRBV9 and J is TRBJ2-3, with D possibly being TRBD2 (6 bases). This CDR3 is built from 17 residues. CDR1 SGDLS and CDR2 YYNGEE come from the germline V gene. V was clipped by 0 bases and J by 3 bases, with 17 bases between them. Written as DNA, the CDR3 is TGTGCCAGCAGCGTAGTGGAACGGGAGTACTTAACAGATACGCAGTATTTT. It encodes CASSVVEREYLTDTQYF.

Worth noting for this clone: Other DNA sequences from this sample encode an identical CDR3 as well. The genes are TRBV28 and TRBJ2-7, with 10 nucleotides matching TRBD1. This CDR3 comprises 15 residues. With 5 bases clipped from V and 2 bases from J, the junction kept 6 bases outside the gene matches. In germline, CDR1 is MDHEN, CDR2 SYDVKM. The CDR3 protein is CASSLVGTGAYEQYF. The CDR3 DNA is TGTGCCAGCAGTCTGGTTGGGACAGGGGCCTACGAGCAGTACTTC.

The chain links TRBV25-1 to TRBJ1-2; possible D gene TRBD1, 5 bases. V dropped 0 bases and J dropped 0 bases, with 11 bases sitting between them. This CDR3 is 16 amino acids long. Germline lookup yields CDR1 MGHDK and CDR2 SYGVNS. The CDR3 is CASSEYRSGTNYGYTF. The CDR3 DNA reads TGTGCCAGCAGTGAATATCGGTCAGGGACTAACTATGGCTACACCTTC.

The chain couples TRBV29-1 to TRBJ1-2, with D possibly being TRBD1 (5 bases). Germline loops: CDR1 SQVTM, CDR2 ANQGSEA. Deletions cut 7 bases from V and 1 base from J, with 10 bases between. This CDR3 comprises 12 residues. CDR3 residues: CSATENNYGYTF. CDR3 nucleotide sequence: TGCAGCGCGACAGAGAATAACTATGGCTACACCTTC.

The chain carries TRBV30 and TRBJ2-7; possible D gene TRBD2, 5 bases. Trimming took 4 bases from V and 2 from J, leaving 12 bases between them. Germline loops: CDR1 GTSNPN, CDR2 SVGIG (reference sequence). The CDR3 has 13 amino acids. CDR3 sequence (DNA): TGTGCCTGGAACCCGGGCGGGCCCTACGAGCAGTACTTC. Amino acids: CAWNPGGPYEQYF.

The rearrangement links TRBV13 to TRBJ2-7; 7 bases are shared with TRBD1. After removal of 0 bases from V and 0 bases from J, the junction contained 2 bases not matched to a gene. Per the germline V gene, CDR1 is PRHDT and CDR2 is FYEKMQ (reference sequence). The CDR3 contains 15 residues. This CDR3 reads CASSLGDRSSYEQYF. The CDR3 coding sequence is TGTGCCAGCAGCTTAGGGGACAGGTCCTCCTACGAGCAGTACTTC.

The rearrangement uses TRBV11-1 and TRBJ2-1; 10 nucleotides agree with TRBD2. The CDR3 runs to 16 residues. J gave up 8 bases and V 1 base, and 8 bases lay outside the gene matches. Germline values: CDR1 SGHAT, CDR2 FQDESV (reference sequence). DNA for the CDR3: TGTGCCAGCAGCTTAGTCGCTAGCGGGAGTTCAGATGAGCAGTTCTTC. This encodes CASSLVASGSSDEQFF.

Only a few counts were recorded for this clone. The chain uses TRBV4-1 and TRBJ2-2; no clear D. This CDR3 comprises 12 residues. Trimming removed 8 bases at V and 5 bases at J, with 9 bases between. The germline gives CDR1 MGHRA, CDR2 YSYEKL. CDR3 nucleotide sequence: TGCGCCAGCTGGGCCGGGACCGGGGAGCTGTTTTTT. This encodes CASWAGTGELFF.

The chain joins TRBV6-1 to TRBJ1-5, with D possibly matching TRBD1 (6 bases). CDR3 size: 15 residues. In germline, CDR1 is MNHNS, CDR2 SASEGT. V was clipped by 9 bases and J by 0 bases, with 15 bases between them. CDR3 loop: CASARQDLSNQPQHF. The CDR3 DNA follows: TGTGCCAGTGCCAGACAGGACCTTAGCAATCAGCCCCAGCATTTT.

The chain recombines TRBV4-3 with TRBJ2-3; 8 bases match TRBD2. Trimming removed 0 bases from V and 0 bases from J; junction bases left unmatched: 5. This CDR3 region has 17 residues. Germline CDR1 and CDR2: LGHNA and YSLEER. CDR3 protein: CASSQDRASGSTDTQYF. Here the CDR3 DNA reads TGCGCCAGCAGCCAAGATCGGGCTAGCGGGAGCACAGATACGCAGTATTTT.

This chain joins TRBV9 and TRBJ2-7, with 8 bases aligning to TRBD1. CDR1 and CDR2 from the germline V gene are SGDLS and YYNGEE. The CDR3 loop spans 15 amino acids. V shed 3 bases and J 1 base; nucleotides not matched to a gene: 6. The CDR3 DNA reads as TGTGCCAGCAGCGAAGGACAGGGAACTTCCTACGAGCAGTACTTC. Protein product: CASSEGQGTSYEQYF.

The rearrangement links TRBV5-1 to TRBJ1-1; 9 bases agree with TRBD1. CDR1 is SGHRS and CDR2 is YFSETQ in the germline V gene. The CDR3 covers 16 residues. The junction had 17 bases not matched to a gene; V was cut back by 5 bases and J by 9 bases. The CDR3 region is CASRLQGAGDLIQAFF. CDR3 nucleotide sequence: TGCGCCAGCAGGTTACAGGGGGCTGGCGACTTAATTCAAGCTTTCTTT.

This clone was picked up one time. This chain connects TRBV10-3 to TRBJ2-3; TRBD2 is a possible D gene (6 bases). With 4 bases removed from V and 4 bases from J, the gap between germline ends came to 21 bases. The CDR3 has 17 residues. Germline CDR1 reads ENHRY; CDR2 reads SYGVKD. The CDR3 DNA is TGTGCCATCAGTGTATCTAGGACTACCCTGGGGGCAGATACGCAGTATTTT. It translates to CAISVSRTTLGADTQYF.

The J gene is TRBJ2-1, the V gene TRBV4-1; D is possibly TRBD1 or TRBD2 (5 bases each). Between the trimmed V and J ends, which lost 5 bases and 5 bases, there was a span of 19 bases. This CDR3 has 16 amino acids. Germline values: CDR1 MGHRA, CDR2 YSYEKL. CDR3 sequence reads: CASSLAGEGTNNEQFF. In DNA form, the CDR3 reads TGCGCCAGCAGCTTAGCCGGTGAGGGGACGAACAATGAGCAGTTCTTC.